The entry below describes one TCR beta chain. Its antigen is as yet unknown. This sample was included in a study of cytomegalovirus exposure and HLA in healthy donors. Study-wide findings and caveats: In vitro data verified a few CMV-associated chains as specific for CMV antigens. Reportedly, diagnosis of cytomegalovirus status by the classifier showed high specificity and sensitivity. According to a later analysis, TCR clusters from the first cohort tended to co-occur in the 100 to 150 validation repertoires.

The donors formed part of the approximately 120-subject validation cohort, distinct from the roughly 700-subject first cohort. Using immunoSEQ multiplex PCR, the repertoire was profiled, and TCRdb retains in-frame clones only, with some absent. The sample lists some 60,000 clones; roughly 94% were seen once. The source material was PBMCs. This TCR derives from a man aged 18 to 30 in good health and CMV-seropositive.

The CDR3 DNA is TGTGCCAGCAGCTCAAATCCGGGACTAGCCTACGAGCAGTACTTC. Protein sequence: CASSSNPGLAYEQYF. V usage is TRBV7-3 and J usage is TRBJ2-7, with 8 bases identical to TRBD2. The V gene end was trimmed by 4 bases and the J gene end by 2 bases; junction bases not matched to a gene: 7. Per germline, CDR1 SGHTA and CDR2 FQGTGA. This CDR3 is 15 amino acids long.